What follows are 18 T cell receptor beta chains derived from one specimen sequenced in a study of T-cell reconstitution after alpha-beta-depleted transplantation in children. Construction of the TCRbeta library involved unique molecular identifiers. TCRdb fed the PCR reads into MiXCR, producing one record per CDR3 protein. This sample carries approximately 650,000 distinct CDR3 sequences, around 13% of them seen once, and the ten largest clones take about 0.79%. The specimen comprised PBMCs, sampled before TCRalphabeta/CD19-depleted stem cell transplant. The receptors come from a girl aged 2 to 10 with congenital amegakaryocytic thrombocytopenia, due to receive a stem cell transplant.

V is TRBV5-1 and J is TRBJ1-1; D not resolved. This CDR3 has 15 residues. Germline loops: CDR1 SGHRS, CDR2 YFSETQ. V was trimmed by 2 bases and J by 1 base, leaving 12 bases between them. CDR3 DNA: TGCGCCAGCAGCTTAAGCGACGGCCCGAACACTGAAGCTTTCTTT. Its protein is CASSLSDGPNTEAFF. The full variable domain, rest sourced from reference TRBV5-1 and TRBJ1-1, is KAGVTQTPRYLIKTRGQQVTLSCSPISGHRSVSWYQQTPGQGLQFLFEYFSETQRNKGNFPGRFSGRQFSNSRSEMNVSTLELGDSALYLCASSLSDGPNTEAFFGQGTRLTVV.

A few counts support this clonotype. Germline is not matched at one junction end, which may reflect a read error. This chain connects TRBV28 to TRBJ1-4, with a tentative D call TRBD1 (5 bases). The CDR3 has 12 residues. CDR1 MDHEN and CDR2 SYDVKM come from the germline V gene. The DNA for the CDR3 is TGTGCCAGCAGCGAAAAACAGGATGAAGGAGAGTTT. Protein sequence: CASSEKQDEGEF.

The chain joins TRBV20-1 to TRBJ1-5, with 10 bases matching TRBD1. V trimming: 4 bases; J trimming: 4 bases; junction bases outside the gene matches: 7. The CDR3 loop spans 15 amino acids. From germline, CDR1 is DFQATT and CDR2 SNEGSKA (reference sequence). CDR3 region: CSATVWDRGNQPQHF. DNA for the CDR3: TGCAGTGCTACCGTTTGGGACAGGGGAAATCAGCCCCAGCATTTT.

The chain is built from TRBV7-9 and TRBJ2-1, with TRBD2 matching 8 bases. The CDR3 runs to 15 residues. Germline V gene data show CDR1 as SEHNR and CDR2 as FQNEAQ (reference sequence). V lost 5 bases and J lost 8; bases outside the gene matches: 11. The CDR3 loop reads CASSGQAGAGDEQFF. In DNA form, the CDR3 reads TGTGCCAGCAGCGGACAAGCGGGAGCAGGCGATGAGCAGTTCTTC. The whole variable domain, filled in from reference TRBV7-9 and TRBJ2-1, reads DTGVSQNPRHKITKRGQNVTFRCDPISEHNRLYWYRQTLGQGPEFLTYFQNEAQLEKSRLLSDRFSAERPKGSFSTLEIQRTEQGDSAMYLCASSGQAGAGDEQFFGPGTRLTVL.

This clonotype came up many times. The CDR3 sequence is CSAAGGEADTEAFF. For the CDR3, the DNA is TGCAGCGCCGCGGGAGGTGAGGCGGACACTGAAGCTTTCTTT. The chain combines TRBV29-1 with TRBJ1-1; no firm D call. V dropped 7 bases and J dropped 3 bases, with 18 bases sitting between them. The V gene's germline CDR1 is SQVTM and CDR2 ANQGSEA. This CDR3 spans 14 amino acids.

This clonotype was counted only a few times. The V and J genes are TRBV20-1 and TRBJ2-3; D is unclear. The V gene's germline CDR1 is DFQATT and CDR2 SNEGSKA (reference sequence). V lost 6 bases and J 8 bases, leaving 12 bases between the germline ends. The CDR3 sequence is 11 residues long. The CDR3 DNA reads TGCAGTGCACCCGGTCAGGTTACGCAGTATTTT. This codes for CSAPGQVTQYF.

This clonotype was seen repeatedly, ten times or more. This sequence joins TRBV7-9 and TRBJ2-3; 10 positions match TRBD2. Trimming took 4 bases from V and 2 from J; bases not matched to a gene: 3. CDR3 length: 15 residues. Germline loops: CDR1 SEHNR, CDR2 FQNEAQ (reference sequence). CDR3 bases: TGTGCCAGCAGCTCCACTAGCGGGGACACAGATACGCAGTATTTT. It specifies CASSSTSGDTDTQYF.

The rearrangement uses TRBV10-3 and TRBJ2-3; 8 bases match TRBD2. Germline CDR1 reads ENHRY; CDR2 reads SYGVKD. Unmatched junction bases numbered 4, after V lost 2 bases and J lost 6 bases. The CDR3 runs 14 residues. CDR3 bases: TGTGCCATCAGTGAGCTAGCGGGTGGGGATACGCAGTATTTT. This codes for CAISELAGGDTQYF.

This clonotype has at least ten counts. This chain uses TRBV18 with TRBJ1-1; no firm D call. Germline lookup yields CDR1 KGHSH and CDR2 LQKENI. The CDR3 is 12 amino acids. Trimming removed 8 bases from V and 1 base from J, with 8 bases in between. The CDR3 is CASSPGNTEAFF. The CDR3 coding sequence is TGTGCCAGCAGCCCGGGGAACACTGAAGCTTTCTTT.

This clonotype has at least ten counts. The rearrangement uses TRBV12-3 or TRBV12-4 and TRBJ2-1; TRBD2 aligns across 14 bases. The CDR3 has 15 amino acids. Unmatched junction bases numbered 4, after V lost 5 bases and J lost 7 bases. The CDR3 protein is CASSMGLAGDNEQFF. DNA of the CDR3: TGTGCCAGCAGTATGGGACTAGCGGGGGATAATGAGCAGTTCTTC.

This clonotype appeared many times. The chain uses TRBV20-1 and TRBJ1-1; D unclear. The germline gives CDR1 DFQATT, CDR2 SNEGSKA (reference sequence). This CDR3 spans 11 amino acids. V was shortened by 6 bases and J by 6 bases, with 11 bases between the two germline ends. Here the CDR3 reads CSAHRGAEAFF. The CDR3, as DNA: TGCAGTGCCCACCGCGGCGCTGAAGCTTTCTTT.

The CDR3 nucleotides read TGTGCCAGCAGCTTATCCTCCGGGACAGGGTTGGGCAATGAGCAGTTCTTC. Residues: CASSLSSGTGLGNEQFF. The genes are TRBV7-9 and TRBJ2-1, with 9 bases that match TRBD1. This CDR3 region has 17 residues. The V gene's germline CDR1 is SEHNR and CDR2 FQNEAQ (reference sequence). The trim removed 2 bases at V and 6 bases at J, leaving 11 bases unmatched.

This clonotype was counted many times. The chain has TRBV6-4 and TRBJ2-5; 9 positions agree with TRBD2. The V gene end was trimmed by 7 bases and the J gene end by 0 bases; junction bases not matched to a gene: 3. This CDR3 has 14 residues. CDR1 is MRHNA and CDR2 is SNTAGT in the germline V gene. The CDR3 DNA sequence: TGTGCCAGCACGGTAGCGGGAGACCAAGAGACCCAGTACTTC. This encodes CASTVAGDQETQYF.

The V call is TRBV5-5, the J call TRBJ1-4; D is ambiguous. Germline CDR1 reads SGHKS; CDR2 reads YYEKEE (reference sequence). V lost 3 bases, J lost 6 bases, and 9 bases lay in between. This CDR3 contains 13 residues. CDR3: CASSSWADEKLFF. The CDR3 bases are TGTGCCAGCAGCTCGTGGGCCGATGAAAAACTGTTTTTT.

This clonotype was picked up many times. The chain recombines TRBV6-1 with TRBJ1-2, with 7 bases that match TRBD1. This CDR3 comprises 14 residues. Germline assignment: CDR1 MNHNS and CDR2 SASEGT. J was trimmed by 4 bases and V by 5 bases; bases with no gene match: 7. The CDR3 DNA reads TGTGCCAGCAGTCGCCCAGGACAGGCCTATGGCTACACCTTC. It is translated as CASSRPGQAYGYTF.

About this clonotype: A much larger clone sits a single nucleotide away, making a read error possible. J is TRBJ2-1 and V is TRBV6-1; TRBD2 might be the D (5 bases). This CDR3 spans 13 amino acids. The germline V gene encodes CDR1 MNHNS and CDR2 SASEGT. For the CDR3, the DNA is TGTGCCAGCAAACGGACTCATTCCAATGAGCCGTTCTTC. Amino acids: CASKRTHSNEPFF.

This clonotype appeared many times. This chain connects TRBV29-1 to TRBJ2-7; the D is unclear. V lost 4 bases and J 5 bases, leaving 9 bases between the germline ends. This CDR3 contains 11 residues. From germline, CDR1 is SQVTM and CDR2 ANQGSEA. The CDR3 nucleotides read TGCAGCGTTGGTTCCAATGACGAGCAGTACTTC. It yields the protein CSVGSNDEQYF.

The rearrangement joins TRBV4-1 to TRBJ2-1; D perhaps matches TRBD1 (5 bases). CDR3 length: 17 residues. The ends were cut back, 2 bases at V and 5 bases at J, with 19 bases in the middle. The germline V gene has CDR1 MGHRA and CDR2 YSYEKL. CDR3 DNA sequence: TGCGCCAGCAGCCAACGGGTGAGGCGGCCGACAGACAATGAGCAGTTCTTC. This codes for CASSQRVRRPTDNEQFF.